The present T cell receptor (beta chain) was sequenced within a study of T cells after yellow fever vaccination. The wider study: Fractions of low cell number were prepared using SMART-Seq v4 Ultra Low Input.

Study-level findings and limits: FACS-sorted repertoires could harbor abundant contaminating bulk-population clonotypes. The secondary T-cell response peaked on day 5, not day 15, but was weaker. Primary-vaccination clones mostly resurfaced post-booster (nearly 97% CD4, approximately 87% CD8).

The CDR3 runs to 15 residues. In germline, CDR1 is LGHNA, CDR2 YSLEER. V gave up 5 bases and J gave up 1 base, with 15 bases separating them. A single record per CDR3 protein comes from TCRdb applying MiXCR to the 5' RACE reads. This table holds 200,000 to 300,000 distinct CDR3 sequences, 10% to 15% found once. This clonotype was observed a few times. The antigen remains undetermined. Sequencing used CD4+ T cells sorted from PBMCs, obtained 45 days after the yellow fever booster vaccination. This sequence originates from a man younger than 45 who received the YFV17D yellow fever vaccine. V and J are TRBV4-3 and TRBJ2-7; D is possibly TRBD1 (6 bases). The CDR3 loop reads CASSVQGTGSYEQYF. The CDR3 DNA reads as TGCGCCAGCAGCGTACAGGGAACTGGATCCTACGAGCAGTACTTC.